These 15 T cell receptor beta chains were all obtained from the same sample, sequenced in a study of early T cells in non-severe SARS-CoV-2 infection. One entry per CDR3 protein, called by TCRdb with MiXCR from the 5' RACE reads. The table records over 60,000 distinct CDR3 sequences, roughly a tenth of them present only once. Here the sequenced sample was whole blood, taken at baseline. The receptors come from an adult who was a healthcare worker with PCR-confirmed SARS-CoV-2 infection or an uninfected control (not recorded which).

Of note for this clonotype: This may arise from a read error, as a much more abundant clone is one base away. The CDR3 loop reads CVSSSDDAPGNTIYF. For the CDR3, the DNA is TGTGTCAGCAGCTCGGACGACGCCCCTGGAAACACCATATATTTT. The gene calls are TRBV7-6 and TRBJ1-3; D not resolved. Germline CDR1 reads SGHVS; CDR2 reads FNYEAQ. This CDR3 contains 15 residues.

This sequence joins TRBV28 and TRBJ1-2; D not resolved. The CDR3 spans 15 residues. Germline V gene data show CDR1 as MDHEN and CDR2 as SYDVKM. Trimming removed 4 bases at V and 4 bases at J, with 16 bases between. CDR3 in DNA: TGTGCCAGCAGTTCCCGACACCGGGTAGGCTATGGCTACACCTTC. This encodes CASSSRHRVGYGYTF.

The DNA of the CDR3 is TGTGCCATCAGTGCATCCCCCGGGACAGGGGGTGACAATGAGCAGTTCTTC. As protein: CAISASPGTGGDNEQFF. V gene TRBV10-3 combines with J gene TRBJ2-1, with TRBD1 identical over 11 bases. The V gene end was trimmed by 4 bases and the J gene end by 5 bases; junction bases not matched to a gene: 10. Looked up from germline, CDR1 is ENHRY and CDR2 is SYGVKD. This CDR3 is built from 17 residues.

This clonotype was seen more than once but under ten times. The chain uses TRBV7-3 and TRBJ2-1; 9 positions agree with TRBD2. V shed 4 bases, J shed 8 bases, and the junction held 6 bases outside the gene matches. Germline values: CDR1 SGHTA, CDR2 FQGTGA. The CDR3 runs 14 residues. The CDR3 is CASSSPGGGDEQFF. The CDR3 coding sequence is TGTGCCAGCAGCTCCCCTGGCGGGGGGGATGAGCAGTTCTTC. Based on the CDR3 plus reference TRBV7-3 and TRBJ2-1, the full variable domain is GAGVSQTPSNKVTEKGKYVELRCDPISGHTALYWYRQSLGQGPEFLIYFQGTGAADDSGLPNDRFFAVRPEGSVSTLKIQRTERGDSAVYLCASSSPGGGDEQFFGPGTRLTVL.

This clonotype was picked up a small number of times. The chain joins TRBV29-1 to TRBJ2-5; 7 bases line up with TRBD1. The germline CDR1 and CDR2 sequences are SQVTM and ANQGSEA. This CDR3 has 12 residues. J lost 5 bases, V lost 4 bases, and 4 bases had no gene match. The CDR3 DNA reads TGCAGCGTTGCTAGGGGGCTGGAGACCCAGTACTTC. The encoded protein is CSVARGLETQYF.

The gene calls are TRBV5-1 and TRBJ2-3; D gene ambiguous. Trimming removed 0 bases from V and 0 bases from J, with 5 bases in between. There are 14 residues in the CDR3. Per germline, CDR1 SGHRS and CDR2 YFSETQ. CDR3 bases: TGCGCCAGCAGCTTGGGGCAAAGCACAGATACGCAGTATTTT. Its translation is CASSLGQSTDTQYF.

The DNA for the CDR3 is TGTGCCATAGCCGGGACTAGCGGGGCCGATGAGCAGTTCTTC. This gives the protein CAIAGTSGADEQFF. The V gene is TRBV10-3, the J gene TRBJ2-1, with TRBD2 identical over 13 bases. V trimming: 9 bases; J trimming: 8 bases; junction bases outside the gene matches: 7. CDR1 is ENHRY and CDR2 is SYGVKD in the germline V gene. The CDR3 contains 14 residues.

CDR3: CASSPRAGQASGANVLTF. CDR3 sequence (DNA): TGTGCCAGCTCACCACGGGCAGGTCAAGCATCTGGGGCCAACGTCCTGACTTTC. The V gene is TRBV18, the J gene TRBJ2-6; D is unresolved. CDR1 is KGHSH, CDR2 LQKENI, per germline. CDR3 length: 18 amino acids. The V end was cut by 1 base, the J end by 1 base, with 14 bases between.

The genes are TRBV2 and TRBJ1-4; no definite D call. The CDR3 extends over 14 amino acids. Germline loops: CDR1 SNHLY, CDR2 FYNNEI. Trimming removed 6 bases from V and 4 bases from J, with 12 bases in between. DNA of the CDR3: TGTGCCAGCAGACCCGGGCGTCTTAATGAAAAACTGTTTTTT. Translating gives CASRPGRLNEKLFF.

V and J are TRBV6-2 or TRBV6-3 and TRBJ2-4, with 9 bases aligning to TRBD1. V shed 6 bases and J 0 bases; nucleotides not matched to a gene: 6. Per the germline V gene, CDR1 is MNHEY and CDR2 is SVGEGT. The length of the CDR3 is 16 residues. The CDR3: CASSLDRGLAKNIQYF. The DNA of the CDR3 is TGTGCCAGCAGCTTGGACAGGGGCCTAGCCAAAAACATTCAGTACTTC.

This clonotype was counted at least ten times. The chain recombines TRBV25-1 with TRBJ2-5; 9 bases match TRBD1. This CDR3 is 16 amino acids long. CDR1 and CDR2 from the germline V gene are MGHDK and SYGVNS. V shed 3 bases and J 5 bases; nucleotides not matched to a gene: 10. CDR3 nucleotides: TGTGCCAGCAGTGAGGGGACCGGGACAGGGTTGGAGACCCAGTACTTC. It yields the protein CASSEGTGTGLETQYF. The whole variable domain, remainder taken from reference TRBV25-1 and TRBJ2-5, is EADIYQTPRYLVIGTGKKITLECSQTMGHDKMYWYQQDPGMELHLIHYSYGVNSTEKGDLSSESTVSRIRTEHFPLTLESARPSHTSQYLCASSEGTGTGLETQYFGPGTRLLVL.

This clonotype has more than one count but fewer than ten. The chain carries TRBV19 and TRBJ1-4, with TRBD1 identical over 7 bases. The ends lost 9 bases at V and 0 bases at J; junction bases unmatched: 7. Germline assignment: CDR1 LNHDA and CDR2 SQIVND (reference sequence). This CDR3 contains 15 residues. In DNA form, the CDR3 reads TGTGCCAGCCATCACCAGGGGGCAACTAATGAAAAACTGTTTTTT. Amino acids: CASHHQGATNEKLFF.

V is TRBV7-2 and J is TRBJ1-2; no clear D gene. The CDR3 is made up of 15 amino acids. CDR1 is SGHTA, CDR2 FQGNSA, per germline. Trimming took 3 bases from V and 4 from J, leaving 15 bases between them. CDR3 residues: CASSFKLDVVYGYTF. In DNA, the CDR3 is TGTGCCAGCAGCTTTAAACTGGACGTAGTCTATGGCTACACCTTC. Variable domain in full (rest from reference TRBV7-2 and TRBJ1-2): GAGVSQSPSNKVTEKGKDVELRCDPISGHTALYWYRQSLGQGLEFLIYFQGNSAPDKSGLPSDRFSAERTGGSVSTLTIQRTQQEDSAVYLCASSFKLDVVYGYTFGSGTRLTVV.

This clonotype was counted ten times or more. CDR3 loop: CASSLREVAEQYF. The CDR3 DNA reads as TGTGCCAGCAGTCTCAGGGAGGTGGCCGAGCAGTACTTC. V usage is TRBV12-3 or TRBV12-4 and J usage is TRBJ2-7; maybe TRBD2 (6 bases). CDR3 length equals 13 residues. The ends were cut back, 5 bases at V and 6 bases at J, with 14 bases in the middle.

This chain connects TRBV20-1 to TRBJ2-3, with TRBD1 matching 7 bases. The CDR3 is 15 residues long. The ends lost 6 bases at V and 2 bases at J; junction bases unmatched: 11. In germline, CDR1 is DFQATT, CDR2 SNEGSKA (reference sequence). This chain's CDR3 is CSAAAKGGNTDTQYF. Written as DNA, the CDR3 is TGCAGTGCGGCCGCTAAAGGGGGCAACACAGATACGCAGTATTTT.